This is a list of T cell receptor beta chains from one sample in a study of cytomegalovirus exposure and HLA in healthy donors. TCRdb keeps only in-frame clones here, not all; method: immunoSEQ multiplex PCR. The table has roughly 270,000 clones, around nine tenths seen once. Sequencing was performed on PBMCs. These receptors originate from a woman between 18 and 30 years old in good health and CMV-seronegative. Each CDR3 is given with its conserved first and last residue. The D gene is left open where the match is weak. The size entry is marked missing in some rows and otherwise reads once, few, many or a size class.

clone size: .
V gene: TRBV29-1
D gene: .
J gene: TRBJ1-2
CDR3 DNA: TGCAGCGTTGCCGGGATCCTTAACTATGGCTACACCTTC
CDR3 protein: CSVAGILNYGYTF

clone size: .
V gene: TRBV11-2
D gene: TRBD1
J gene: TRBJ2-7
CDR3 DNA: TGTGCCAGCAGCCGCAGTACCGGGACAGGGACCTACGAGCAGTACTTC
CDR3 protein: CASSRSTGTGTYEQYF

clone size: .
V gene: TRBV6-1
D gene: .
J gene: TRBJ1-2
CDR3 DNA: TGTGCCAGCAGTGGGGGCAGGGGAGAAGGTGGCTACACCTTC
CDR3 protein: CASSGGRGEGGYTF

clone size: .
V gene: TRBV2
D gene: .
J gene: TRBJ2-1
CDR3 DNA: TGTGCCAGCAGTGAGGCGGGACGGCCCGGGAATGAGCAGTTCTTC
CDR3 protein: CASSEAGRPGNEQFF

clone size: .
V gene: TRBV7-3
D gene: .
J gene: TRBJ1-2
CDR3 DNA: TGTGCCAGCAGCTTAACGTCAGGGGATGGGTATGGCTACACCTTC
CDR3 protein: CASSLTSGDGYGYTF

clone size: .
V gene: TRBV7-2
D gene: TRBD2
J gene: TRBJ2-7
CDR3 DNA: TGTGCCAGCAGCTTAGTAAGCGGGACTGGTTTCCTAGAGCAGTACTTC
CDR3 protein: CASSLVSGTGFLEQYF

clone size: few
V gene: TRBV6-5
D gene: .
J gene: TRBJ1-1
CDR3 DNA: TGTGCCAGCAGCCAAAGTCCAACAGGGAACACTGAAGCTTTCTTT
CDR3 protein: CASSQSPTGNTEAFF

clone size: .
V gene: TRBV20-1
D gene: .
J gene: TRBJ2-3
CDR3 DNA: TGCAGTGCACCCTACACAGATACGCAGTATTTT
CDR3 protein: CSAPYTDTQYF

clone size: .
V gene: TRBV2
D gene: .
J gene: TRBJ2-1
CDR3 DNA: TGTGCCAGCATGATAGGACAGATAACCGATGAGCAGTTCTTC
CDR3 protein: CASMIGQITDEQFF

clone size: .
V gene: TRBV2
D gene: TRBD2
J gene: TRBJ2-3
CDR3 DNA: TGTGCCAGCAGTGATCTGGCGGGAGGGCCCTCAGATACGCAGTATTTT
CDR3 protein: CASSDLAGGPSDTQYF

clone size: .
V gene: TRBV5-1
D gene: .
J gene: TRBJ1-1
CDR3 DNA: TGCGCCAGCAGCTTGGGGGCAGGGATCGGCCGTAACACTGAAGCTTTCTTT
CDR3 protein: CASSLGAGIGRNTEAFF

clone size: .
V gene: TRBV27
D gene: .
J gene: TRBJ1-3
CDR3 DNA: TGTGCCAGCAGTTTTAGGGGCCCTGGTTCAAGCTCTGGAAACACCATATATTTT
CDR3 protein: CASSFRGPGSSSGNTIYF

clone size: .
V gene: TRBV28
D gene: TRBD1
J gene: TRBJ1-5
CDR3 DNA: TGTGCCAGCAGTCCTACTTGGGGACAGGGTCATCAGCCCCAGCATTTT
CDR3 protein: CASSPTWGQGHQPQHF

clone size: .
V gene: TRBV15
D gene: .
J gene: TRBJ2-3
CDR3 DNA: TGTGCCACCAGACAGACAAGCACAGATACGCAGTATTTT
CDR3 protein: CATRQTSTDTQYF

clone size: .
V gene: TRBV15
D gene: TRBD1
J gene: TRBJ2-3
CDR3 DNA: TGTGCCACCAGCAGGACAGGGGCCAGAGATACGCAGTATTTT
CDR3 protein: CATSRTGARDTQYF

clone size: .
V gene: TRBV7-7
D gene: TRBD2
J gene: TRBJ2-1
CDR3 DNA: TGTGCCAGCAGCTTAGGCGGGAGGGCCCAGAATGAGCAGTTCTTC
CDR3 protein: CASSLGGRAQNEQFF

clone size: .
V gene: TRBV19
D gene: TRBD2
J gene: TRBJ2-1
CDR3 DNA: TGTGCCAGTAGCCCGACTAGCGGGAGGGAGCAGTTCTTC
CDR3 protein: CASSPTSGREQFF

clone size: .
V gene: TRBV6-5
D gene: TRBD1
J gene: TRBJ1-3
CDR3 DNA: TGTGCCAGCAGGCGGACAGGGGAGGCTGGAAACACCATATATTTT
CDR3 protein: CASRRTGEAGNTIYF

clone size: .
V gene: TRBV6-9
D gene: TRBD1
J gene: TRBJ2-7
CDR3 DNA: TGTGCCGGAAAGGGACAGGACGGAATAGGCGAGCAGTACTTC
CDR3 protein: CAGKGQDGIGEQYF

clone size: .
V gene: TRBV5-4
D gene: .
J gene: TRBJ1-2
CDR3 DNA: TGTGCCAGCAGCCCGAAAATAGAAAACTATGGCTACACCTTC
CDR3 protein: CASSPKIENYGYTF

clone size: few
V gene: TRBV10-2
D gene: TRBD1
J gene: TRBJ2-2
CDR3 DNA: TGCGCCACCCCTCGACAGGGGGCGAACACCGGGGAGCTGTTTTTT
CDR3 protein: CATPRQGANTGELFF

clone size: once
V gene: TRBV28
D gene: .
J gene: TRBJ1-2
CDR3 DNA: TGTGCCAGCAGCTACGGGAACAACTATGGCTACACCTTC
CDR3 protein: CASSYGNNYGYTF

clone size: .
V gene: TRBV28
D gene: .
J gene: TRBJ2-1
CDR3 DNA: TGTGCCAGCAGTGGCCAGCGAGTTAATGAGCAGTTCTTC
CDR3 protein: CASSGQRVNEQFF

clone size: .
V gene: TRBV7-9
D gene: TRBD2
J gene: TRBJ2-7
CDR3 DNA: TGTGCCAGCAGCTTACGGGCGGGAGGGGTGGGCGAGCAGTACTTC
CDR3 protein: CASSLRAGGVGEQYF

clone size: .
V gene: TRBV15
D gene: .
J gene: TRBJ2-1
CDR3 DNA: TGTGCCACCAGCAGAGCCGACAGGTCGCAGTTCTTC
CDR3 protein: CATSRADRSQFF

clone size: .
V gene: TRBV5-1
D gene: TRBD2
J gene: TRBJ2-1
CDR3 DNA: TGCGCCAGCAGTCGTAGCGGGATCCCCGAGCAATTTCAGTTCTTC
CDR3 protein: CASSRSGIPEQFQFF

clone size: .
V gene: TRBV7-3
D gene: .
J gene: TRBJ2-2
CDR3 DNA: TGTGCCAGCAGTCTTACAGCTATCATCAACACCGGGGAGCTGTTTTTT
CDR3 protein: CASSLTAIINTGELFF

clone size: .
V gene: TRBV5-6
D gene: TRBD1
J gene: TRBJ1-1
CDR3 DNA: TGTGCCAGCAGCTTGGGGGTGGGACAGGGTTTGGTGAACACTGAAGCTTTCTTT
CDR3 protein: CASSLGVGQGLVNTEAFF

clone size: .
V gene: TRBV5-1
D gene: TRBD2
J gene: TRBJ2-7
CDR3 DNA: TGCGCCAGCAGCCCCACGAGCGGGGGTGGCTCTCACGAGCAGTACTTC
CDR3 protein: CASSPTSGGGSHEQYF

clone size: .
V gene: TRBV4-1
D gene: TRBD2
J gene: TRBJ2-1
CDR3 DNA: TGCGCCAGCAGCGGGACTAGCGGGAGGGCCATATTTCCGAATGAGCAGTTCTTC
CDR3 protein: CASSGTSGRAIFPNEQFF

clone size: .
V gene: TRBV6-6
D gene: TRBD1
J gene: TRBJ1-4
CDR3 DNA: TGTGCCAGCAGTTCCACAGGGGGGGGTGAAAAACTGTTTTTT
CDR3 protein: CASSSTGGGEKLFF

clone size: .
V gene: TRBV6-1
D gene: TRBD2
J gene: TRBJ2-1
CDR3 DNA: TGTGCCAGCAGTGAGTACTTAACTAGCGGGTACAATGAGCAGTTCTTC
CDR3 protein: CASSEYLTSGYNEQFF

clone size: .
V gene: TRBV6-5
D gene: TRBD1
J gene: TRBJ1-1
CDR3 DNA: TGTGCCAGCAAGGACAGGGTGGGGATGAACACTGAAGCTTTCTTT
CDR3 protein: CASKDRVGMNTEAFF

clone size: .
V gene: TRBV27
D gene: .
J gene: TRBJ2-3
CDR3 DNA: TGTGCCAGCGCGATCCGAGCCCGGGCAGATACGCAGTATTTT
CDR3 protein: CASAIRARADTQYF

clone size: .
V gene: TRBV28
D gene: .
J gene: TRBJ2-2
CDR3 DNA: TGTGCCAGCATATCCGGTCCGAACACCGGGGAGCTGTTTTTT
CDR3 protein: CASISGPNTGELFF

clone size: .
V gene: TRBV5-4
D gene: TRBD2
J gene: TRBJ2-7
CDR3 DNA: TGTGCCAGCAGCCCTTCGCGGGGGAGCTCCTACGAGCAGTACTTC
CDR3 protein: CASSPSRGSSYEQYF

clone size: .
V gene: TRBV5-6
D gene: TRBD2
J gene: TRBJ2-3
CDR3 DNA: TGTGCCAGCAGCCCCCTAGTGAAGCGGGGAGATACGCAGTATTTT
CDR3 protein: CASSPLVKRGDTQYF

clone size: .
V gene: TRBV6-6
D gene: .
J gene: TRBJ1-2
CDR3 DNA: TGTGCCAGCAGAACTACAGGGTACTATGGCTACACCTTC
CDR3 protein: CASRTTGYYGYTF

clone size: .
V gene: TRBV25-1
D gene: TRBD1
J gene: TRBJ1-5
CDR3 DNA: TGTGCCAGCAGCCCCAGGGGCAGGGGGGATCAGCCCCAGCATTTT
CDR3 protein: CASSPRGRGDQPQHF

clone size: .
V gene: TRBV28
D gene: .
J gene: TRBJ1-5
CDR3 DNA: TGTGCCAGCAGTGGGCCAGCTTCTAATCAGCCCCAGCATTTT
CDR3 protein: CASSGPASNQPQHF

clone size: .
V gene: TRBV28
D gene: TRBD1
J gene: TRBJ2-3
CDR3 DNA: TGTGCCAGCAGTGGGGACAGGGCCCGGGGGGATACGCAGTATTTT
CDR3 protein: CASSGDRARGDTQYF

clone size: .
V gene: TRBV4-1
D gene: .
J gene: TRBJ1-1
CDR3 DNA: TGCGCCAGCAGCCTTTCCCCAGGCCCGAACACTGAAGCTTTCTTT
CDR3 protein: CASSLSPGPNTEAFF

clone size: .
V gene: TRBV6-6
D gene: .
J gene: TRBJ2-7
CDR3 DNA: TGTGCCAGCAGTGGAGAAGGAGGATACGAGCAGTACTTC
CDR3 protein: CASSGEGGYEQYF

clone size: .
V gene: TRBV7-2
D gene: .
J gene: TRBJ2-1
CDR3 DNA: TGTGCCAGCAGCGACAGAATAGCTGAGCAGTTCTTC
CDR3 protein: CASSDRIAEQFF

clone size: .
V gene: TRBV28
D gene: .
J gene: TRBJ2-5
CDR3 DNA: TGTGCCAGCAGCCCGGGGGGCGAGACCCAGTACTTC
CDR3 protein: CASSPGGETQYF

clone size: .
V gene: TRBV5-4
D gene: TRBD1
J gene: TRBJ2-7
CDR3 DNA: TGTGCCAGCAGCTTGAGGGGCAGGGGGTACGAGCAGTACTTC
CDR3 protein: CASSLRGRGYEQYF

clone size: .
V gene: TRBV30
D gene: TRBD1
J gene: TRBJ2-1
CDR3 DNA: TGTGCCTGGAGGGCGGAGGGAACAGGGGGCGTGGAGCAGTTCTTC
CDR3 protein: CAWRAEGTGGVEQFF

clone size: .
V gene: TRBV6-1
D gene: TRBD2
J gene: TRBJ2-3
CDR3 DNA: TGTGCCAGCATAACTAGCGGTTTTATCACAGATACGCAGTATTTT
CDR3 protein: CASITSGFITDTQYF

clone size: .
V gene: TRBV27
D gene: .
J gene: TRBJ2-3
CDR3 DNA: TGTGCCAGCAGTTTATCTGTCACGGGATTAGGACATACGCAGTATTTT
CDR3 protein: CASSLSVTGLGHTQYF